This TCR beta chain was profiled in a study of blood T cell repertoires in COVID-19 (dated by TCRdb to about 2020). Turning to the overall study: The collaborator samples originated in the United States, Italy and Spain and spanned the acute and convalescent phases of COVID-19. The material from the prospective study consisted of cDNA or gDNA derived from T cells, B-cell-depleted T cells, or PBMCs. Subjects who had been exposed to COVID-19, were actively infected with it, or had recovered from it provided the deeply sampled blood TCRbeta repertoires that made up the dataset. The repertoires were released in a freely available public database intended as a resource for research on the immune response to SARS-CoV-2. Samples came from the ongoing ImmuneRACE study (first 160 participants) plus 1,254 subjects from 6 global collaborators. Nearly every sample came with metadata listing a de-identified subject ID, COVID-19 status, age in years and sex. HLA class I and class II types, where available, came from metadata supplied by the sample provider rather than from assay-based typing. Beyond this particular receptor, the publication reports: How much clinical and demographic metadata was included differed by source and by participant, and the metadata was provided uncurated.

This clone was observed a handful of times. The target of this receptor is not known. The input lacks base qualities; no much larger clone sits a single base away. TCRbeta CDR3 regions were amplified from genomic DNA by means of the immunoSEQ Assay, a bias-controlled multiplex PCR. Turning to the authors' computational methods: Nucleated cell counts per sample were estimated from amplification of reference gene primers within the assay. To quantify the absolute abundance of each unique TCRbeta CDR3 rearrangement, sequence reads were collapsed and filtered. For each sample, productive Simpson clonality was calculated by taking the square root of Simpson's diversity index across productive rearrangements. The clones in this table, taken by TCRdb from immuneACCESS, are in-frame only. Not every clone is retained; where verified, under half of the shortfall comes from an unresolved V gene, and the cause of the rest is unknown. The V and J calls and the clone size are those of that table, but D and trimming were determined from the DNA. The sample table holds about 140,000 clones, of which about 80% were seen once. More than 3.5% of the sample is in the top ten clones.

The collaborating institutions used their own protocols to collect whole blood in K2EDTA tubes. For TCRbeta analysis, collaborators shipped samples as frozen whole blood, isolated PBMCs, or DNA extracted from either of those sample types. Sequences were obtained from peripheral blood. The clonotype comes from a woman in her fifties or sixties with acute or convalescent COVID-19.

The nucleotide sequence is given as TGTGCCAGCAGCCCGGACGCAGGGGAAAATGGCTACACCTTC. Its product reads: CASSPDAGENGYTF. The sequence links TRBV7-2 to TRBJ1-2; D gene: possibly TRBD1, on 6 matching bases. V and J are truncated by 5 bases and 6 bases respectively, leaving an intervening sequence of 16 bases. The CDR3 numbers 14 residues from cysteine through phenylalanine. CDR3 DNA only is kept here, 42 bases in frame from base 1. From a lookup of the germline V gene, CDR1 and CDR2 are SGHTA and FQGNSA.